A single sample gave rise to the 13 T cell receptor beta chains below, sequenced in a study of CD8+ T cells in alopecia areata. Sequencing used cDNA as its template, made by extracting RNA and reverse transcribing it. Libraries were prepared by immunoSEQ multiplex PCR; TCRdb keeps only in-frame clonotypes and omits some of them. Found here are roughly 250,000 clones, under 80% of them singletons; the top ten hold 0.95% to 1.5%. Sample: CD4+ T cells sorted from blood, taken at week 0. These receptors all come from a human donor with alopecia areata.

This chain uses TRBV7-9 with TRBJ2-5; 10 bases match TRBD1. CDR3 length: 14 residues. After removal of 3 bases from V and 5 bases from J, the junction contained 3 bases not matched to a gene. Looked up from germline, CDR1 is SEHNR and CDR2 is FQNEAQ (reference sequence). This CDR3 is CASSLGQGPETQYF. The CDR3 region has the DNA TGTGCCAGCAGCTTGGGACAGGGGCCCGAGACCCAGTACTTC. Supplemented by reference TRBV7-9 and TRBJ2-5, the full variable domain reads DTGVSQNPRHKITKRGQNVTFRCDPISEHNRLYWYRQTLGQGPEFLTYFQNEAQLEKSRLLSDRFSAERPKGSFSTLEIQRTEQGDSAMYLCASSLGQGPETQYFGPGTRLLVL.

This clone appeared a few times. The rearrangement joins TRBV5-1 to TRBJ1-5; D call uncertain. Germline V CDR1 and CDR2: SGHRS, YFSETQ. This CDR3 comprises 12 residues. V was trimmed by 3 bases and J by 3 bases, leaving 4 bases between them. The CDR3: CASSSPNQPQHF. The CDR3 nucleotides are TGCGCCAGCAGCTCCCCCAATCAGCCCCAGCATTTT. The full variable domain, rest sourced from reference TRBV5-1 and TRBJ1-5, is KAGVTQTPRYLIKTRGQQVTLSCSPISGHRSVSWYQQTPGQGLQFLFEYFSETQRNKGNFPGRFSGRQFSNSRSEMNVSTLELGDSALYLCASSSPNQPQHFGDGTRLSIL.

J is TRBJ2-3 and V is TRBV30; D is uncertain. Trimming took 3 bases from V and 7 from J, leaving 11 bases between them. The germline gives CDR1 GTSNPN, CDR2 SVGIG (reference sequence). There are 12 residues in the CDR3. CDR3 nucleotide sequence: TGTGCCTGGAGGGCGGCTTCTAATACGCAGTATTTT. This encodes CAWRAASNTQYF.

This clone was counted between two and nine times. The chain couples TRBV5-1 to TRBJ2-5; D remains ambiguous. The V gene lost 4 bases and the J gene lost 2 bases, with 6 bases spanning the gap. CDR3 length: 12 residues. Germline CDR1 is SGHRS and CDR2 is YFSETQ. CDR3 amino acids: CASSGNQETQYF. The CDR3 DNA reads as TGCGCCAGCAGCGGCAATCAAGAGACCCAGTACTTC.

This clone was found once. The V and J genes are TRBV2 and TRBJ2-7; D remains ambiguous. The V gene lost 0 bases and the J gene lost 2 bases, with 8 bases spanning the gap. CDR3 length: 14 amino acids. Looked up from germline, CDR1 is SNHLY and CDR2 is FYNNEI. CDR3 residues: CASSEANGPYEQYF. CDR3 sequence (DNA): TGTGCCAGCAGTGAAGCGAACGGGCCCTACGAGCAGTACTTC.

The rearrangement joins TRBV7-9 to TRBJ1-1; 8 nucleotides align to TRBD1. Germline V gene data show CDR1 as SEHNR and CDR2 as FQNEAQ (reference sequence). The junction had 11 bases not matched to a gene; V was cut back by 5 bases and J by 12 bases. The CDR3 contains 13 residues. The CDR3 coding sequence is TGTGCCAGCAGCGCCTTGGGCAGGGGGCGGCCTTTCTTT. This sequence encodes CASSALGRGRPFF.

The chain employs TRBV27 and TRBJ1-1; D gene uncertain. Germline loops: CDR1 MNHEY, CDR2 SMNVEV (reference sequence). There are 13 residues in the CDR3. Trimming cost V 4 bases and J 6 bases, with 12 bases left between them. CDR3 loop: CASSWMLDPEAFF. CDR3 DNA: TGTGCCAGCAGTTGGATGTTGGACCCTGAAGCTTTCTTT.

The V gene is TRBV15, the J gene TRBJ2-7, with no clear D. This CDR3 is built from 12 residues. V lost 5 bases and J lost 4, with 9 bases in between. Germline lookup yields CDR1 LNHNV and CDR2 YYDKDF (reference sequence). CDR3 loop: CATSRRGYEQYF. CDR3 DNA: TGTGCCACCAGCCGGCGCGGATACGAGCAGTACTTC. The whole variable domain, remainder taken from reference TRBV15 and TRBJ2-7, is DAMVIQNPRYQVTQFGKPVTLSCSQTLNHNVMYWYQQKSSQAPKLLFHYYDKDFNNEADTPDNFQSRRPNTSFCFLDIRSPGLGDTAMYLCATSRRGYEQYFGPGTRLTVT.

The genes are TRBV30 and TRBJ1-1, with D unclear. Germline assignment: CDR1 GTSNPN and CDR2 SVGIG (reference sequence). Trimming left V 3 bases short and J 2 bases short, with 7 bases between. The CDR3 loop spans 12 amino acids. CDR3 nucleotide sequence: TGTGCCTGGAGGAGCGGAAACACTGAAGCTTTCTTT. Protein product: CAWRSGNTEAFF.

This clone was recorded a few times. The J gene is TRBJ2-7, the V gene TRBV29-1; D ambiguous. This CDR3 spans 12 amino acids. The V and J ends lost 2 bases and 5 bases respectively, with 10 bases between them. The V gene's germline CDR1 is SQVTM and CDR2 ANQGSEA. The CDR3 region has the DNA TGCAGCGTTGAAAAGGATGGTGACGAGCAGTACTTC. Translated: CSVEKDGDEQYF.

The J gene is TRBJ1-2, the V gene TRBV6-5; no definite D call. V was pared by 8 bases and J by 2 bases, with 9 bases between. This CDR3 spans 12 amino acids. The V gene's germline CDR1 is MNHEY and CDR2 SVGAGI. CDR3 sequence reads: CASVGRNYGYTF. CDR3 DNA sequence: TGTGCCAGCGTCGGGCGGAACTATGGCTACACCTTC.

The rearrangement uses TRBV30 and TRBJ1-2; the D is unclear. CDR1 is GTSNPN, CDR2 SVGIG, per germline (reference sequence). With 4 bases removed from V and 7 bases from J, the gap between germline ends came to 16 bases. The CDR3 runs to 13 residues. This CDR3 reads CAWKTTPRGGYTF. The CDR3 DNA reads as TGTGCCTGGAAAACAACACCTCGAGGTGGCTACACCTTC. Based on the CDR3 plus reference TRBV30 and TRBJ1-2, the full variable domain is SQTIHQWPATLVQPVGSPLSLECTVEGTSNPNLYWYRQAAGRGLQLLFYSVGIGQISSEVPQNLSASRPQDRQFILSSKKLLLSDSGFYLCAWKTTPRGGYTFGSGTRLTVV.

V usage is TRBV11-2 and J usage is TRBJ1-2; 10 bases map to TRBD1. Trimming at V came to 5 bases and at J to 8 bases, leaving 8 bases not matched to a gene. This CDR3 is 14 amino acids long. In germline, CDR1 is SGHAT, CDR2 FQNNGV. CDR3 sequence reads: CASSPGGQGNGYTF. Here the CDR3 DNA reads TGTGCCAGCAGCCCAGGGGGACAGGGGAACGGCTACACCTTC.